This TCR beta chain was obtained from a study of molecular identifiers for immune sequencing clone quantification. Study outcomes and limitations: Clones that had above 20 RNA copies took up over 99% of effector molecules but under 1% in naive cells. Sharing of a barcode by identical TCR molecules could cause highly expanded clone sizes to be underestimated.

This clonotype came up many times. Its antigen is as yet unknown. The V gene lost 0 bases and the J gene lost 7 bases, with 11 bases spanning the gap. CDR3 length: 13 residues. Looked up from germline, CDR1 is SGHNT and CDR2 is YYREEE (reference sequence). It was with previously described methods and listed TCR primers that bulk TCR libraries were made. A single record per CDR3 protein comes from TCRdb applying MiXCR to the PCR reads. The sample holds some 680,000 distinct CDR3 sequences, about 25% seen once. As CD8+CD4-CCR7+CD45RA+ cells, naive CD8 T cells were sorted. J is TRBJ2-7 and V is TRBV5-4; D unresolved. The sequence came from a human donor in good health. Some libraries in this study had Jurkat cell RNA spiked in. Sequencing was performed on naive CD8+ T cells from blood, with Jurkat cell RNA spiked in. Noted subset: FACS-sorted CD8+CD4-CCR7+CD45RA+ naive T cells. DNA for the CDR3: TGTGCCAGCAGCTTGGGGCAGGATTTTGAGCAGTACTTC. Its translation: CASSLGQDFEQYF.